Reported below is one T cell receptor beta chain. Its target is not known. The data were obtained in a study of vaccination effects on CD4 cells after COVID-19. Study findings and constraints: Sampling in the study covered few convalescent patients and included no early post-infection timepoints. Late post-vaccination, clones induced by infection and those induced by vaccine underwent marked clonal contraction.

The V end lost 9 bases, the J end lost 0 bases, and 15 bases lay between the germline ends. The CDR3 runs 15 residues. The germline V gene encodes CDR1 LNHDA and CDR2 SQIVND (reference sequence). Produced via immunoSEQ multiplex PCR; TCRdb's table is partial and in-frame only. The sample records tens of thousands of clones, around 73% being singletons. The ViraFEST assay expanded antigen-specific CD4+ T cells with viral peptide pools before sequencing. Between days 9 and 11 of culture, CD4+ T cells were separated out. The person acquired a PCR-confirmed SARS-CoV-2 infection between March and December 2020. Around 2.2 million PBMC were seeded per well and grown in the presence of roughly 9.3 IU/ml IL-2 and approximately 11 ug/ml peptides. Days 3 and 7 were when half the medium was replaced with IL-2 medium.

This chain connects TRBV19 to TRBJ2-1; the D is unclear. The starting material was CD4+ T cells from PBMCs cultured with HCoV-NL63 spike peptides, obtained before COVID-19 vaccination. The receptor comes from a human donor who had a prior SARS-CoV-2 infection. The CDR3 protein is CASAKIGDSYNEQFF. The CDR3 bases are TGTGCCAGCGCGAAGATTGGGGACTCCTACAATGAGCAGTTCTTC.